Listed below are T cell receptor beta chains from one sample, sequenced in a study of tumor-infiltrating lymphocytes in primary liver carcinoma. TCRdb fed the multiplex PCR reads into MiXCR, producing one record per CDR3 protein. Seen here are around 50,000 distinct CDR3 sequences, over 70% observed once, and the top ten hold around 30%. The material sequenced was liver tumor tissue from sampling region 3. These receptors were obtained from a man aged 40-49 years with primary liver carcinoma and hepatitis B virus infection. CDR3s include the opening cysteine and the closing phenylalanine or tryptophan. D genes are given only for firm matches. Size tells how often a clone was seen (once, few, many) or the class of an expanded clone, and some rows leave it out.

d_call j_call v_call clone_size cdr3_nt cdr3_aa
NA TRBJ2-1 TRBV11-2 NA TGTGCCGGTAGCTTTGACTCTAGGAGGACCGGGAGTTACAATGAGCAGTTCTTC CAGSFDSRRTGSYNEQFF
TRBD1 TRBJ1-2 TRBV7-9 many TGTGCCAGCAGCTCCACAGGGGGCGGTGATGGCTACACCTTC CASSSTGGGDGYTF
NA TRBJ2-3 TRBV11-3 large TGTGCCAGCAGCTGGGGTGAGGCAGATACGCAGTATTTT CASSWGEADTQYF
TRBD2 TRBJ2-1 TRBV4-1 NA TGCGCCAGCAGCCGACGGACCTATAGCGGGGGGAGTTCCTACAATGAGCAGCTCTTC CASSRRTYSGGSSYNEQLF
TRBD2 TRBJ2-2 TRBV6-5 NA TGTGGCAGCAGTGGACTAGCGGGAGTAACAGGGGAGCTGTTTTTT CGSSGLAGVTGELFF
NA TRBJ2-2 TRBV5-1 many TGCGCCAGCAGCATGACAGGTCGGGAGTACCCCGGGGAGCTGTTTTTT CASSMTGREYPGELFF
NA TRBJ2-1 TRBV29-1 once TGCAGCGGATCGCCGGGACATGGGGTTGATGAGCAGTTCTTC CSGSPGHGVDEQFF
NA TRBJ2-5 TRBV5-1 NA TGCGCCAGCAGTTTCGGTGGAGCAGAGACCCAGTACTTC CASSFGGAETQYF
NA TRBJ1-5 TRBV5-4 NA TGTGCCACCGGGGATACGGGGGGTCAGCCCCAGCATTTC CATGDTGGQPQHF
TRBD2 TRBJ2-2 TRBV12-3/TRBV12-4 once TGTGCCAGCAGTCCTCTAGCGGGAGCGACGGGAACCGGGGAGCCGTTTTTT CASSPLAGATGTGEPFF
TRBD2 TRBJ2-1 TRBV6-6 NA TGTGTCAGCAGTTCCACAAATGACCTAGCGGGGAATGAGCAGTTCTTC CVSSSTNDLAGNEQFF
TRBD1 TRBJ1-1 TRBV12-3/TRBV12-4 NA TGTGCCAGCAGTATGACAGGGTTGACTGAAGCTTTCTTC CASSMTGLTEAFF
TRBD1 TRBJ1-2 TRBV12-3/TRBV12-4 NA TGTGCCTGCAGTTTATTGCAGGGGGCACACGGCTACACCTTC CACSLLQGAHGYTF
TRBD1 TRBJ2-7 TRBV6-6 medium-sized TGTGCCAGCAGTTATCACCGGGACAGCTCCTACGAGCAGTACTTC CASSYHRDSSYEQYF
NA TRBJ1-5 TRBV28 NA TGTGCCAGCAGTGCACCAGTTGGGGCTAGCAATCAGCCCCAGCATTTT CASSAPVGASNQPQHF
NA TRBJ2-7 TRBV11-2 once TGTGCCAGCGACCAATATTCGGGAGGGGGCTACGAGCAATACTTC CASDQYSGGGYEQYF
NA TRBJ2-5 TRBV11-2 medium-sized TGTGCCAGCAGCGAAGGGGGGGGAGGAGAGACCCAGTACTTC CASSEGGGGETQYF
NA TRBJ2-3 TRBV11-2 NA TGTGCCAGCAGCACGCCGGGGGGCAGGGCCACAGATACGCGGTATTTT CASSTPGGRATDTRYF
TRBD1 TRBJ2-3 TRBV11-2 medium-sized TGTGCCAGCAGCCCCGGACAGGGGAAGGAAAAGCAGTATTTT CASSPGQGKEKQYF
TRBD2 TRBJ2-7 TRBV12-3/TRBV12-4 NA TGTGCCAGCAGGAGACTAGCGGGGGGCCTCGAGCAGTACTTC CASRRLAGGLEQYF
NA TRBJ2-7 TRBV12-3/TRBV12-4 many TGTGCCAGCAGCATGGACCCGAGCTCCTACGAGCAGTACTTC CASSMDPSSYEQYF
TRBD1 TRBJ2-7 TRBV6-1 NA TGTGCCAGCTGTGACAGGGGCCTCTACGAGCGGTACTTC CASCDRGLYERYF
TRBD2 TRBJ2-3 TRBV7-9 many TGTGCCAGCAGCTTAGGCAGTAGCGGGAGGGCCGGCACAGATACGCAGTATTTT CASSLGSSGRAGTDTQYF
TRBD1 TRBJ2-3 TRBV7-3 NA TGTGTCAACAGCTATGGACAGGGGGCATGGGATACGCAGTATTTT CVNSYGQGAWDTQYF
TRBD2 TRBJ2-7 TRBV28 NA TGTGCCATCAGACGTCCTAGCGGGAGCCGCTCCTACGAGCAGTGCTTC CAIRRPSGSRSYEQCF
TRBD2 TRBJ2-1 TRBV6-4 once TGTGCCAGCAGTGACTCGAACAGCGGGATTACGTTCTTC CASSDSNSGITFF
TRBD1 TRBJ2-2 TRBV4-2 NA TGTGCCGGCAGCGAGGACAGGGGTGCCAACACCGGGGAGCTGTTTTTT CAGSEDRGANTGELFF
TRBD1 TRBJ2-7 TRBV5-5 NA TGTGCCAACAGCTTGGACAGGGAATACGAGCAGAACTTC CANSLDREYEQNF
NA TRBJ1-1 TRBV30 NA TGTGCCTGGAGTTTACACTCTAGGACTGAAGCTTTCTTT CAWSLHSRTEAFF
NA TRBJ2-1 TRBV5-1 once TGCGCCAGCAGCTTGAGCGGAAGTACATACAATGTGCAGTTCTTC CASSLSGSTYNVQFF
TRBD1 TRBJ1-5 TRBV6-1 once TGTGCCAGCAGTGATTCCGGGACAGTTTATAGCAATCAGCCCCAGCATTTC CASSDSGTVYSNQPQHF
NA TRBJ1-1 TRBV12-3/TRBV12-4 NA TGTGCCAGCAGTAGGGCGACGTCTTATGAAGCTTTCTTT CASSRATSYEAFF
NA TRBJ1-5 TRBV6-5 many TGTGCCAGCAGTTCTGACCGGGGCAATCAGCCCCAGCATTTT CASSSDRGNQPQHF
NA TRBJ2-7 TRBV29-1 once TGCAGCGCTGAGGAGGGGGGGCCCTCCGAGCAGTACTTC CSAEEGGPSEQYF
NA TRBJ1-2 TRBV6-1 NA TGCGCCAGCGGTGATGGTAGCTACACCTTC CASGDGSYTF
TRBD2 TRBJ2-1 TRBV29-1 many TGCAGCGTTGGGTTATTAGCGGGAGGGCCGGCGGAGCAGTTCTTC CSVGLLAGGPAEQFF
NA TRBJ2-7 TRBV5-5 NA TGTGCCAGCAGCTTGGATCTGTGGCCGGCCCAGTATTTC CASSLDLWPAQYF
TRBD2 TRBJ2-3 TRBV7-9 many TGTGCCAGCAGCTTCCGGGAGGGGTACACAGATACGCAGTATTTT CASSFREGYTDTQYF
NA TRBJ2-1 TRBV6-5 NA TGTGCCAGCAGTTACTTCCCTAGTGTGACCTATGAGCAGTTCTTC CASSYFPSVTYEQFF
NA TRBJ2-7 TRBV6-2/TRBV6-3 once TGCGACAGCAGTTACTCGGCCTACGAGCAGTACTTC CDSSYSAYEQYF
NA TRBJ2-5 TRBV4-1 NA TGCGCCAGCATCCAAGATTCAGAGGGCCAAGAGACCCAGTACTTC CASIQDSEGQETQYF
TRBD1 TRBJ1-1 TRBV29-1 NA TGCAGCGCTTTTGAACAGGGGCATCTTGAAGCTTTCTTT CSAFEQGHLEAFF
TRBD2 TRBJ2-7 TRBV28 NA TGTGCCAGCAGTTTATCGGGAGGGGCCTACGAGCGGCACTTC CASSLSGGAYERHF
NA TRBJ2-1 TRBV11-2 once TGTGCCAGCAGCTTGGATATCGGGCCAGCCATGGGTGAACAGTTCTTC CASSLDIGPAMGEQFF
NA TRBJ2-3 TRBV7-9 NA TGTGCCAGCAGCTTGAGCCAGGTCCCAGACACGCAGTATTTT CASSLSQVPDTQYF